The source of this TCR beta chain is a study of CD8 T cells in ankylosing spondylitis. Study-wide points: Clones linked to disease, bearing a CD8+ phenotype, were relatively rare in peripheral blood. According to the report, clones linked to the disease were significantly enriched in matched synovial fluid samples taken from ankylosing spondylitis patients. A TCR beta motif of about eight highly homologous variants appeared characteristic of ankylosing spondylitis blood.

For TCR beta, libraries came from quantitative 5'-RACE with molecular barcodes. TCRdb passed the 5' RACE reads through MiXCR, listing each CDR3 protein once. Found here are about 450,000 distinct CDR3 sequences, 20% to 30% of them singletons; the top ten hold roughly 1%. Trimming left V 4 bases short and J 7 bases short, with 11 bases between. The length of the CDR3 is 13 residues. Germline CDR1 reads MNHEY; CDR2 reads SVGAGI. This clonotype came up many times. Its antigen is unknown. This TCR was recovered from a male donor with ankylosing spondylitis. Sequencing was carried out using blood, either unsorted or a sorted T cell fraction (not recorded which). The chain carries TRBV6-5 and TRBJ1-5; D remains ambiguous. The CDR3 spells CASSWAVGQPQHF. In DNA form, the CDR3 reads TGTGCCAGCAGTTGGGCGGTAGGCCAGCCCCAGCATTTT.